This TCR beta chain was documented in a study of blood T cell repertoires in COVID-19. Turning to the study itself: Samples came from the United States, Italy and Spain, spanning acute and convalescent COVID-19. Sample material is recorded as cDNA or gDNA derived from T cells, B-cell-depleted T cells, or PBMCs.

The CDR3 covers 14 residues. In the original processing: For nucleated cells, counts were estimated from reference gene primer amplification. Repertoires were generated with immunoSEQ multiplex PCR, while TCRdb's copy carries only in-frame clones and drops some. Clone size and the V and J calls come from that table; the DNA yielded D and trimming. The sample comprises over 200,000 clones, 86% of which are singletons, and 3% to 3.5% rests with the top ten. The chain couples TRBV21-1 to TRBJ1-5; the table's D gene call, TRBD1, was not cross checked with the DNA. TRBV21-1 is a documented pseudogene. This receptor was obtained from a woman in her twenties or thirties who had recovered from COVID-19. Sequencing was done on a sample of peripheral blood. The CDR3: CASSKDRLNQPQHF. CDR3 coding DNA: TGTGCCAGCTCCAAGGACAGGCTCAATCAGCCCCAGCATTTT.